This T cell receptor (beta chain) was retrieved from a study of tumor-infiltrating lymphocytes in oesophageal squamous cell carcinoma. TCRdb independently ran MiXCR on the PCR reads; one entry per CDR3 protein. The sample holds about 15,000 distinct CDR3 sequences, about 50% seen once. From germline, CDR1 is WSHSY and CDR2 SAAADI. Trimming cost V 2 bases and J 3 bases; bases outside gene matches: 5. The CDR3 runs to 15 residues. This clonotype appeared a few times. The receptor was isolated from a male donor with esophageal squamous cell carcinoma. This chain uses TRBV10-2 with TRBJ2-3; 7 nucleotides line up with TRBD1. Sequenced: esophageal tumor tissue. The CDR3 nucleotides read TGCGCCAGCAGTGAGGAACAGGGGCGTACAGATACGCAGTATTTT. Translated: CASSEEQGRTDTQYF.